These 9 T cell receptor beta chains share one sample of origin, sequenced in a study of CD8+ T cells in alopecia areata. cDNA prepared by RNA extraction and subsequent reverse transcription served as the template for sequencing. Sequencing was performed with immunoSEQ multiplex PCR; in TCRdb, only in-frame clones are kept and a portion is missing. The repertoire holds over 85,000 clones, with 40% to 45% as singletons. The specimen was CD4+ T cells sorted from blood. The receptor set was obtained from a human donor with alopecia areata.

This clone was detected only a few times. This chain joins TRBV29-1 and TRBJ2-5; TRBD2 matches at 12 bases. CDR3 length: 14 residues. CDR1 SQVTM and CDR2 ANQGSEA come from the germline V gene. V trimming: 7 bases; J trimming: 7 bases; junction bases outside the gene matches: 10. The CDR3 DNA follows: TGCAGCGGTGGACTAGCGGGGATTGGCGGGACCCAGTACTTC. Amino acids: CSGGLAGIGGTQYF.

This clone was detected only a few times. The sample has other DNA sequences that encode this CDR3 too. The CDR3 sequence is CSVSGTVSYEQYF. The CDR3 coding sequence is TGCAGCGTTTCCGGGACGGTCTCCTACGAGCAGTACTTC. J is TRBJ2-7 and V is TRBV29-1, with D possibly called TRBD1 or TRBD2 (5 bases each). The V gene lost 5 bases and the J gene lost 0 bases, with 11 bases spanning the gap. Germline values: CDR1 SQVTM, CDR2 ANQGSEA. The CDR3 has 13 residues.

This clone was observed a handful of times. The chain links TRBV4-2 to TRBJ2-2; no firm D call. CDR3 size: 15 residues. The V and J ends lost 3 bases and 2 bases respectively, with 10 bases between them. Looked up from germline, CDR1 is LGHNA and CDR2 is YNFKEQ. CDR3 in DNA: TGTGCCAGCAGCCACCCCAACCTTAACACCGGGGAGCTGTTTTTT. Translated, it gives CASSHPNLNTGELFF.

This chain joins TRBV7-8 and TRBJ1-6, with D maybe TRBD1 (6 bases). Germline V gene data show CDR1 as SGHVS and CDR2 as FQNEAQ. Trimming took off 0 bases at V and 10 bases at J, with 13 bases between the two ends. This CDR3 is 15 amino acids long. The CDR3 region has the DNA TGTGCCAGCAGCTTAGCGGGAACAGGGAGGTCACCCCTCCACTTT. Protein sequence: CASSLAGTGRSPLHF.

The chain combines TRBV5-1 with TRBJ1-6; D is possibly TRBD1 (6 bases). Looked up from germline, CDR1 is SGHRS and CDR2 is YFSETQ. V shed 2 bases and J shed 7 bases, with 13 bases lying between them. The CDR3 extends over 15 amino acids. CDR3 nucleotide sequence: TGCGCCAGCAGCTTATCCGGACAGAGCAATTCACCCCTCCACTTT. It specifies CASSLSGQSNSPLHF.

This chain connects TRBV30 to TRBJ1-2; D remains unclear. Trimming took 1 base from V and 4 from J, leaving 10 bases between them. The V gene's germline CDR1 is GTSNPN and CDR2 SVGIG (reference sequence). This CDR3 contains 13 residues. The CDR3 spells CAWSALRVYGYTF. Written as DNA, the CDR3 is TGTGCCTGGAGTGCCCTGAGGGTCTATGGCTACACCTTC.

In regard to this clone: A junction boundary mismatches the germline segment, possibly from a read error. The same CDR3 also results from other DNA sequences found in this sample. The gene calls are TRBV2 and TRBJ1-6; D remains ambiguous. Germline CDR1 reads SNHLY; CDR2 reads FYNNEI. The CDR3 has 12 residues. CDR3: CASSAFEAPLHF. As DNA, the CDR3 is TGTGCCAGTAGTGCTTTCGAGGCACCCCTCCACTTT.

This clone showed up just once. The identical CDR3 is also encoded by other nucleotide sequences in the sample. V usage is TRBV29-1 and J usage is TRBJ1-2; perhaps TRBD1 as D (5 bases). The germline V gene has CDR1 SQVTM and CDR2 ANQGSEA. V lost 7 bases and J lost 4, with 10 bases in between. This CDR3 comprises 11 residues. For the CDR3, the DNA is TGCAGCGGATCCGGGACCTATGGCTACACCTTC. Protein product: CSGSGTYGYTF.

The J gene is TRBJ2-5, the V gene TRBV11-2; 8 bases are a match to TRBD2. Germline CDR1 SGHAT, CDR2 FQNNGV. The CDR3 is made up of 15 amino acids. V lost 5 bases and J lost 3; bases outside the gene matches: 8. The CDR3 is CASSQLGGGKETQYF. The CDR3 bases are TGTGCCAGCAGCCAACTCGGGGGGGGGAAAGAGACCCAGTACTTC.